Reported below is one TCR beta chain. This CDR3 is 17 amino acids long. V lost 6 bases, J lost 0 bases, and 17 bases lay in between. Germline V gene lookup returns CDR1 SGHTA and CDR2 FQGTGA. This entry belongs to a study of shared T cell receptors in the human thymus. The data were produced by immunoSEQ multiplex PCR, yet TCRdb's version contains in-frame clones alone and is incomplete. The profile shows hundreds of thousands of clones, 70% to 90% of them singletons. This sample also belongs to another study, concerning human thymus T cells. That paper states: Repertoires sampled from thymus and blood appeared biased in V and J gene usage. Related work showed strongly overlapping thymic repertoires across unrelated individuals.

The rearrangement joins TRBV7-3 to TRBJ2-2, with a tentative D call TRBD1 (6 bases). Sequenced material: thymocytes. The source of this sequence is a boy under two years old with a congenital heart defect. The chain's CDR3 is CASSQDSSPSNTGELFF. The CDR3 nucleotides read TGTGCCAGCAGTCAGGACAGCTCCCCCTCGAACACCGGGGAGCTGTTTTTT.